The 32 T cell receptor beta chains reported below all come from one sample, sequenced in a study of graft-versus-host responses after intestinal transplantation. Antigen specificity for these receptors is unknown. Data came from immunoSEQ multiplex PCR; TCRdb stores just in-frame clones and leaves some out. Of 60,000 to 90,000 clones in the sample, around 91% are singletons; the top ten hold approximately 1.3%. The sample in question was unstimulated CD8+ T cells sorted from spleen or lymph node cells, obtained before intestinal transplant. The source of these receptors is a human donor who received an intestinal transplant.

The CDR3 reads CASSQDGHYGYTF. The CDR3 region has the DNA TGTGCCAGCAGCCAAGATGGGCACTATGGCTACACCTTC. This sequence joins TRBV14 and TRBJ1-2; D gene ambiguous. The CDR3 runs 13 residues. In germline, CDR1 is SGHDN, CDR2 FVKESK. The V and J ends lost 0 bases and 3 bases respectively, with 5 bases between them. Drawing the rest from reference TRBV14 and TRBJ1-2, the complete variable domain is EAGVTQFPSHSVIEKGQTVTLRCDPISGHDNLYWYRRVMGKEIKFLLHFVKESKQDESGMPNNRFLAERTGGTYSTLKVQPAELEDSGVYFCASSQDGHYGYTFGSGTRLTVV.

The chain links TRBV4-1 to TRBJ1-2, with a weak D call TRBD1 (5 bases). Germline assignment: CDR1 MGHRA and CDR2 YSYEKL. CDR3 length: 14 amino acids. The V gene lost 2 bases and the J gene lost 6 bases, with 13 bases spanning the gap. CDR3 sequence: CASSQITGVDGYTF. In nucleotides, the CDR3 is TGCGCCAGCAGCCAAATAACGGGGGTGGATGGCTACACCTTC.

The chain carries TRBV18 and TRBJ1-1; possibly TRBD1 for D (6 bases). Between the trimmed V and J ends, which lost 9 bases and 5 bases, there was a span of 19 bases. The germline V gene has CDR1 KGHSH and CDR2 LQKENI. This CDR3 is built from 14 residues. The CDR3 DNA sequence: TGTGCCAGTGATTGGGGGGGCGCGTGGACTGAAGCTTTCTTT. This translates into CASDWGGAWTEAFF.

The chain joins TRBV5-6 to TRBJ2-7; D unresolved. V lost 0 bases to trimming and J lost 2 bases, with 6 bases between them. CDR1 and CDR2 (germline): SGHDT, YYEEEE. The CDR3 runs to 13 residues. CDR3 sequence (DNA): TGTGCCAGCAGCTTGGTGTATACCTACGAGCAGTACTTC. It yields the protein CASSLVYTYEQYF.

This clone was counted between two and nine times. The chain recombines TRBV5-5 with TRBJ1-6; tentative D call: TRBD1 (5 bases). The V end was cut by 4 bases, the J end by 8 bases, with 19 bases between. CDR3 length: 16 residues. The germline gives CDR1 SGHKS, CDR2 YYEKEE (reference sequence). The CDR3 protein is CASSPNRGPGDSPLHF. The CDR3 nucleotides are TGTGCCAGCAGCCCGAATCGGGGCCCGGGGGATTCACCCCTCCACTTT.

Worth noting for this clone: The same CDR3 also results from other DNA sequences found in this sample. The chain has TRBV9 and TRBJ2-7; 10 bases align to TRBD2. Germline trimming cut 0 bases from V and 1 base from J; bases unmatched to any gene: 1. The CDR3 runs to 15 residues. Germline V gene lookup returns CDR1 SGDLS and CDR2 YYNGEE. This chain's CDR3 is CASSVGSGGSYEQYF. The DNA of the CDR3 is TGTGCCAGCAGCGTAGGTAGCGGGGGGTCCTACGAGCAGTACTTC.

The chain uses TRBV5-1 and TRBJ2-1; no reliable D call. CDR3 length: 13 residues. The V gene's germline CDR1 is SGHRS and CDR2 YFSETQ. V was pared by 0 bases and J by 5 bases, with 6 bases between. The CDR3 DNA reads as TGCGCCAGCAGCTTGGGGAGTAACAATGAGCAGTTCTTC. Its translation: CASSLGSNNEQFF.

The chain couples TRBV19 to TRBJ1-1, with TRBD1 as a possible D gene (5 bases). The germline V and J ends were trimmed by 3 bases and 5 bases, with 10 bases remaining between them. Germline lookup yields CDR1 LNHDA and CDR2 SQIVND (reference sequence). The CDR3 spans 13 residues. CDR3 DNA sequence: TGTGCCAGTAGTATCTTCGGGGGAACTGAAGCTTTCTTT. Translated, it gives CASSIFGGTEAFF.

The chain combines TRBV2 with TRBJ1-2, with 7 bases fitting TRBD1. In germline, CDR1 is SNHLY, CDR2 FYNNEI. This CDR3 contains 13 residues. Germline trimming cut 7 bases from V and 6 bases from J; bases unmatched to any gene: 8. The CDR3 loop is CASTRTGTDGYTF. Here the CDR3 DNA reads TGTGCCAGCACCAGGACCGGGACAGATGGCTACACCTTC.

V and J are TRBV9 and TRBJ2-3; D is unresolved. Germline lookup yields CDR1 SGDLS and CDR2 YYNGEE. V lost 3 bases and J lost 3, with 17 bases in between. This CDR3 is built from 16 residues. The CDR3 DNA reads as TGTGCCAGCAGCGCGTCAAGAGCATCTAGAACAGATACGCAGTATTTT. This encodes CASSASRASRTDTQYF.

The gene calls are TRBV5-1 and TRBJ2-5; 10 bases map to TRBD2. V shed 6 bases, J shed 4 bases, and the junction held 15 bases outside the gene matches. From germline, CDR1 is SGHRS and CDR2 YFSETQ. The CDR3 is 17 residues long. As DNA, the CDR3 is TGCGCCAGCATGCCCGGACAGGTTAGCGGGGGGTCAGAGACCCAGTACTTC. It is translated as CASMPGQVSGGSETQYF. Drawing the rest from reference TRBV5-1 and TRBJ2-5, the complete variable domain is KAGVTQTPRYLIKTRGQQVTLSCSPISGHRSVSWYQQTPGQGLQFLFEYFSETQRNKGNFPGRFSGRQFSNSRSEMNVSTLELGDSALYLCASMPGQVSGGSETQYFGPGTRLLVL.

This chain uses TRBV7-3 with TRBJ1-6; 10 positions agree with TRBD1. The CDR3 extends over 14 amino acids. CDR1 is SGHTA and CDR2 is FQGTGA in the germline V gene. V shed 5 bases and J 7 bases; nucleotides not matched to a gene: 2. The CDR3 sequence is CASSTTGGNSPLHF. The DNA of the CDR3 is TGTGCCAGCAGCACGACAGGGGGCAATTCACCCCTCCACTTT.

The count of this clone is one. CDR3 bases: TGTGCCAGCAGCTGGGAGGCGGGACGGGCCTACAATGAGCAGTTCTTC. Amino acids: CASSWEAGRAYNEQFF. V and J are TRBV5-6 and TRBJ2-1; D might be TRBD2 (6 bases). There are 16 residues in the CDR3. The germline CDR1 and CDR2 sequences are SGHDT and YYEEEE. Trimming took off 3 bases at V and 2 bases at J, with 15 bases between the two ends.

The chain carries TRBV7-9 and TRBJ1-2; D is unclear. The length of the CDR3 is 12 residues. V was pared by 4 bases and J by 8 bases, with 11 bases between. Germline loops: CDR1 SEHNR, CDR2 FQNEAQ (reference sequence). CDR3 in DNA: TGTGCCAGCAGCTCGGAGTTCGCCGGCTACACCTTC. Protein sequence: CASSSEFAGYTF.

The V and J genes are TRBV7-9 and TRBJ1-1; tentative D call: TRBD1 (5 bases). With 5 bases removed from V and 1 base from J, the gap between germline ends came to 11 bases. CDR3 length equals 14 residues. Germline V CDR1 and CDR2: SEHNR, FQNEAQ (reference sequence). DNA of the CDR3: TGTGCCAGCAGCGCCATCCAGGGGAACACTGAAGCTTTCTTT. Translation gives CASSAIQGNTEAFF. Filled out from reference TRBV7-9 and TRBJ1-1, the complete variable domain reads DTGVSQNPRHKITKRGQNVTFRCDPISEHNRLYWYRQTLGQGPEFLTYFQNEAQLEKSRLLSDRFSAERPKGSFSTLEIQRTEQGDSAMYLCASSAIQGNTEAFFGQGTRLTVV.

The table lists this clone with a count of one. The CDR3: CASSLVWGQGFGDEQYF. For the CDR3, the DNA is TGTGCCAGCAGCTTAGTATGGGGACAGGGATTCGGGGACGAGCAGTACTTC. This chain joins TRBV7-8 and TRBJ2-7; TRBD1 matches at 9 bases. The V gene's germline CDR1 is SGHVS and CDR2 FQNEAQ. The CDR3 is made up of 17 amino acids. After removal of 1 base from V and 5 bases from J, the junction contained 12 bases not matched to a gene. The full variable domain, completed using reference TRBV7-8 and TRBJ2-7, is GAGVSQSPRYKVAKRGQDVALRCDPISGHVSLFWYQQALGQGPEFLTYFQNEAQLDKSGLPSDRFFAERPEGSVSTLKIQRTQQEDSAVYLCASSLVWGQGFGDEQYFGPGTRLTVT.

The DNA of the CDR3 is TGTGCCAGTAGTTCTTACACTGAAGCTTTCTTT. Translating it yields CASSSYTEAFF. This chain connects TRBV19 to TRBJ1-1; D unclear. The length of the CDR3 is 11 residues. Per germline, CDR1 LNHDA and CDR2 SQIVND (reference sequence). V lost 5 bases, J lost 3 bases, and 4 bases lay in between.

This chain joins TRBV29-1 and TRBJ2-7; D is perhaps TRBD2 (6 bases). V lost 8 bases to trimming and J lost 2 bases, with 25 bases between them. Germline CDR1 reads SQVTM; CDR2 reads ANQGSEA. The CDR3 has 16 amino acids. The CDR3 loop reads CSTESLKSGLTYEQYF. CDR3 nucleotides: TGCAGCACCGAATCACTCAAGTCGGGACTTACCTACGAGCAGTACTTC.

J is TRBJ2-6 and V is TRBV10-1; 9 nucleotides agree with TRBD2. V shed 2 bases and J 0 bases; nucleotides not matched to a gene: 5. The germline CDR1 and CDR2 sequences are WNHNN and SYGVQD (reference sequence). This CDR3 is 18 amino acids long. The CDR3: CASSEVSGSFSGANVLTF. The CDR3 bases are TGCGCCAGCAGTGAGGTTAGCGGGAGTTTCTCTGGGGCCAACGTCCTGACTTTC.

The gene calls are TRBV5-4 and TRBJ2-2; the match to TRBD1 covers 8 bases. The CDR3 has 16 amino acids. V lost 4 bases and J lost 0; bases outside the gene matches: 5. CDR1 is SGHNT and CDR2 is YYREEE in the germline V gene (reference sequence). In DNA form, the CDR3 reads TGTGCCAGCAGCCCACAGGGGGTTTCGAACACCGGGGAGCTGTTTTTT. Protein product: CASSPQGVSNTGELFF.

This chain links TRBV9 with TRBJ2-5; the match to TRBD1 covers 7 bases. The germline gives CDR1 SGDLS, CDR2 YYNGEE. Unmatched junction bases numbered 8, after V lost 4 bases and J lost 5 bases. This CDR3 is built from 14 residues. CDR3 sequence: CASSPQTGQETQYF. CDR3 DNA: TGTGCCAGCAGCCCCCAGACAGGGCAGGAGACCCAGTACTTC. Complete variable domain (other parts from reference TRBV9 and TRBJ2-5): DSGVTQTPKHLITATGQRVTLRCSPRSGDLSVYWYQQSLDQGLQFLIQYYNGEERAKGNILERFSAQQFPDLHSELNLSSLELGDSALYFCASSPQTGQETQYFGPGTRLLVL.

V and J are TRBV4-1 and TRBJ2-3; a weak D match, TRBD1 (5 bases). Germline CDR1 reads MGHRA; CDR2 reads YSYEKL. The CDR3 runs to 15 residues. V was cut by 4 bases and J by 6 bases, with 17 bases left in between. Here the CDR3 reads CASSRGPVKGDTQYF. CDR3 nucleotide sequence: TGCGCCAGCAGCCGAGGACCCGTAAAGGGGGATACGCAGTATTTT.

The J gene is TRBJ2-1, the V gene TRBV7-6, with unresolved D. The CDR3 totals 12 residues. The ends were cut back, 1 base at V and 5 bases at J, with 3 bases in the middle. Germline lookup yields CDR1 SGHVS and CDR2 FNYEAQ. CDR3 DNA: TGTGCCAGCAGCTTAGGCGACAATGAGCAGTTCTTC. Protein: CASSLGDNEQFF.

This chain uses TRBV19 with TRBJ1-4; D is ambiguous. This CDR3 spans 10 amino acids. Deletions cut 6 bases from V and 8 bases from J, with 4 bases between. Germline-derived CDR1 and CDR2 are LNHDA and SQIVND (reference sequence). As DNA, the CDR3 is TGTGCCAGTAGGCGGGAAAAACTGTTTTTT. Translated, it gives CASRREKLFF. The full variable domain, completed using reference TRBV19 and TRBJ1-4, is DGGITQSPKYLFRKEGQNVTLSCEQNLNHDAMYWYRQDPGQGLRLIYYSQIVNDFQKGDIAEGYSVSREKKESFPLTVTSAQKNPTAFYLCASRREKLFFGSGTQLSVL.

This rearrangement joins TRBV7-2 to TRBJ1-4, with a weak D call TRBD1 (5 bases). CDR1 is SGHTA and CDR2 is FQGNSA in the germline V gene. Trimming stripped 1 base from V and 7 bases from J, with 13 bases between. The CDR3 loop spans 15 amino acids. The CDR3 here is CASSLGWGGGEKLFF. The CDR3 DNA reads TGTGCCAGCAGCTTAGGATGGGGGGGAGGTGAAAAACTGTTTTTT.

The V and J genes are TRBV2 and TRBJ1-2, with 7 bases aligning to TRBD1. The trim removed 7 bases at V and 8 bases at J, leaving 10 bases unmatched. Germline CDR1 and CDR2: SNHLY and FYNNEI. CDR3 length: 13 amino acids. The CDR3 reads CASIQTGLRGYTF. The CDR3 DNA reads as TGTGCCAGCATCCAGACAGGGCTTAGAGGCTACACCTTC.

The chain joins TRBV13 to TRBJ1-4; D gene unclear. Germline lookup yields CDR1 PRHDT and CDR2 FYEKMQ (reference sequence). There are 15 residues in the CDR3. V was clipped by 3 bases and J by 4 bases, with 12 bases between them. The CDR3 DNA is TGTGCCAGCAGCTTCCGAGGTCGCAGTAATGAAAAACTGTTTTTT. Residues: CASSFRGRSNEKLFF.

CDR3 nucleotides: TGTGCCAGCAGCCATCTAGCGAACACCGGGGAGCTGTTTTTT. It specifies CASSHLANTGELFF. The chain combines TRBV7-3 with TRBJ2-2; the D is unclear. This CDR3 has 14 amino acids. CDR1 and CDR2 (germline): SGHTA, FQGTGA. V was shortened by 5 bases and J by 0 bases, with 7 bases between the two germline ends.

The chain employs TRBV6-6 and TRBJ1-2, with 9 positions matching TRBD1. The CDR3 spans 15 residues. CDR1 and CDR2 from the germline V gene are MNHNY and SVGAGI (reference sequence). V shed 5 bases, J shed 0 bases, and the junction held 4 bases outside the gene matches. The CDR3 DNA follows: TGTGCCAGCAGTCCGACAGGGGGAGCTAACTATGGCTACACCTTC. The encoded protein is CASSPTGGANYGYTF.

This chain connects TRBV11-1 to TRBJ2-5; a weak D match, TRBD2 (5 bases). Trimming pared 5 bases from V and 0 bases from J, leaving 7 bases between. This CDR3 comprises 13 residues. Germline-derived CDR1 and CDR2 are SGHAT and FQDESV (reference sequence). CDR3 residues: CASSRGDQETQYF. In DNA, the CDR3 is TGTGCCAGCAGCCGGGGAGACCAAGAGACCCAGTACTTC. The entire variable domain, with the rest obtained from reference TRBV11-1 and TRBJ2-5, is as follows: EAEVAQSPRYKITEKSQAVAFWCDPISGHATLYWYRQILGQGPELLVQFQDESVVDDSQLPKDRFSAERLKGVDSTLKIQPAELGDSAMYLCASSRGDQETQYFGPGTRLLVL.

This chain links TRBV9 with TRBJ1-6; TRBD1 might be the D (5 bases). Germline V gives CDR1 SGDLS, CDR2 YYNGEE. The length of the CDR3 is 15 residues. Trimming took off 3 bases at V and 6 bases at J, with 13 bases between the two ends. Written as DNA, the CDR3 is TGTGCCAGCAGCGCTAGTGGGGCCCTTAATTCACCCCTCCACTTT. Translation: CASSASGALNSPLHF.

This sequence joins TRBV7-2 and TRBJ2-7, with a possible D match to TRBD2 (5 bases). CDR1 and CDR2 (germline): SGHTA, FQGNSA. Between the trimmed V and J ends, which lost 5 bases and 0 bases, there was a span of 17 bases. The CDR3 is made up of 16 amino acids. This chain's CDR3 is CASSPRRTGSSYEQYF. The CDR3 DNA is TGTGCCAGCAGCCCTAGGAGGACGGGAAGCTCCTACGAGCAGTACTTC.